These 24 T cell receptor beta chains share one sample of origin, sequenced in a study of PD-1 blockade in classical Hodgkin lymphoma. The patients all showed relapse after autologous stem cell transplantation, while their brentuximab vedotin exposure varied. Here immunoSEQ multiplex PCR was the method, and the copy in TCRdb shows in-frame clones only, minus some. The sample shows about 50,000 clones, over 70% of them seen only once. The input for sequencing was peripheral blood mononuclear cells (PBMCs), taken at baseline. Receptors originate from a human donor with classical Hodgkin lymphoma.

The chain couples TRBV29-1 to TRBJ1-2; D unclear. The CDR3 is made up of 12 amino acids. The V and J ends lost 1 base and 8 bases respectively, with 11 bases between them. CDR1 is SQVTM, CDR2 ANQGSEA, per germline. CDR3 sequence reads: CSVEVLTGGYTF. The CDR3 nucleotides read TGCAGCGTTGAAGTTTTGACGGGAGGCTACACCTTC.

This clone came up once. This rearrangement joins TRBV19 to TRBJ2-1, with 7 bases fitting TRBD2. The CDR3 totals 15 residues. In germline, CDR1 is LNHDA, CDR2 SQIVND (reference sequence). Germline trimming cut 5 bases from V and 10 bases from J; bases unmatched to any gene: 14. This CDR3 reads CASSFGTLLAAEQFF. In DNA form, the CDR3 reads TGTGCCAGTAGTTTCGGAACCCTTCTAGCGGCGGAGCAGTTCTTC.

The chain combines TRBV27 with TRBJ1-5; 10 positions match TRBD1. The V gene end was trimmed by 4 bases and the J gene end by 6 bases; junction bases not matched to a gene: 12. The CDR3 is 17 amino acids. Germline CDR1 is MNHEY and CDR2 is SMNVEV (reference sequence). CDR3 in DNA: TGTGCCAGCAGTTCCAATCACGACAGGGGGCGCGCTCAGCCCCAGCATTTT. It yields the protein CASSSNHDRGRAQPQHF.

DNA for the CDR3: TGTGCCAGCAGTTCGGGACTAGCGGGAGGCCACGGCTACAATGAGCAGTTCTTC. This codes for CASSSGLAGGHGYNEQFF. The chain uses TRBV27 and TRBJ2-1, with TRBD2 matching over 15 bases. The CDR3 extends over 18 amino acids. The germline gives CDR1 MNHEY, CDR2 SMNVEV (reference sequence). The V and J ends lost 4 bases and 3 bases, in that order; junction bases with no gene match: 7.

This clone was seen only a few times. J is TRBJ1-2 and V is TRBV28, with no clear D. This CDR3 comprises 12 residues. V was shortened by 2 bases and J by 5 bases, with 6 bases between the two germline ends. Germline lookup yields CDR1 MDHEN and CDR2 SYDVKM. The CDR3 loop reads CASSLASYGYTF. CDR3 DNA sequence: TGTGCCAGCAGTTTAGCTAGTTATGGCTACACCTTC.

V and J are TRBV25-1 and TRBJ1-1, with D unclear. This CDR3 is built from 13 residues. Looked up from germline, CDR1 is MGHDK and CDR2 is SYGVNS. The V gene lost 6 bases and the J gene lost 0 bases, with 8 bases spanning the gap. The CDR3 DNA reads as TGTGCCAGCAGGGCAGCTTTGAACACTGAAGCTTTCTTT. This gives the protein CASRAALNTEAFF.

The genes are TRBV2 and TRBJ1-1; the D is unclear. With 11 bases removed from V and 0 bases from J, the gap between germline ends came to 13 bases. The CDR3 is 13 residues long. The germline CDR1 and CDR2 sequences are SNHLY and FYNNEI. The CDR3 bases are TGTGCCGCCTGGGGAGTGATGAACACTGAAGCTTTCTTT. Amino acids: CAAWGVMNTEAFF. Together with reference TRBV2 and TRBJ1-1, the CDR3 gives the full variable domain: EPEVTQTPSHQVTQMGQEVILRCVPISNHLYFYWYRQILGQKVEFLVSFYNNEISEKSEIFDDQFSVERPDGSNFTLKIRSTKLEDSAMYFCAAWGVMNTEAFFGQGTRLTVV.

The V gene is TRBV4-1, the J gene TRBJ2-3, with D perhaps TRBD2 (5 bases). This CDR3 spans 14 amino acids. Germline CDR1 and CDR2: MGHRA and YSYEKL. The germline V and J ends were trimmed by 1 base and 2 bases, with 7 bases remaining between them. Here the CDR3 reads CASSQVAHTDTQYF. In DNA form, the CDR3 reads TGCGCCAGCAGCCAAGTAGCGCACACAGATACGCAGTATTTT.

In its sample, this clone was seen a few times. The genes are TRBV19 and TRBJ2-7, with a possible D match to TRBD2 (6 bases). V lost 3 bases to trimming and J lost 3 bases, with 9 bases between them. Germline V gene sequence: CDR1 LNHDA, CDR2 SQIVND (reference sequence). The CDR3 consists of 13 residues. CDR3 bases: TGTGCCAGTAGTATTCAGGGAGGCTACGAGCAGTACTTC. It codes for CASSIQGGYEQYF.

This clone showed up just a few times. The rearrangement joins TRBV30 to TRBJ2-1, with TRBD1 matching over 7 bases. Germline CDR1 reads GTSNPN; CDR2 reads SVGIG (reference sequence). This CDR3 has 16 residues. The ends lost 3 bases at V and 1 base at J; junction bases unmatched: 9. The CDR3 sequence: CAWSQRGLGSYNEQFF. The CDR3 nucleotides read TGTGCCTGGAGCCAAAGGGGGCTAGGATCCTACAATGAGCAGTTCTTC.

The V gene is TRBV5-1, the J gene TRBJ2-2, with D perhaps matching TRBD1 (5 bases). The germline gives CDR1 SGHRS, CDR2 YFSETQ. The germline V and J ends were trimmed by 0 bases and 7 bases, with 13 bases remaining between them. The CDR3 extends over 15 amino acids. The CDR3 sequence is CASSLAGQGNGELFF. The DNA for the CDR3 is TGCGCCAGCAGCTTGGCCGGTCAGGGTAACGGGGAGCTGTTTTTT.

This chain uses TRBV6-6 with TRBJ1-1, with D possibly matching TRBD1 (6 bases). CDR1 MNHNY and CDR2 SVGAGI come from the germline V gene (reference sequence). This CDR3 spans 15 amino acids. V lost 5 bases and J 0 bases, leaving 13 bases between the germline ends. CDR3 residues: CASSKSGGMNTEAFF. As DNA, the CDR3 is TGTGCCAGCAGTAAATCGGGGGGCATGAACACTGAAGCTTTCTTT.

The chain couples TRBV29-1 to TRBJ1-2; no definite D call. CDR3 length: 12 amino acids. V was cut by 5 bases and J by 3 bases, with 10 bases left in between. Germline lookup yields CDR1 SQVTM and CDR2 ANQGSEA. The CDR3 DNA reads TGCAGCGTTTCTCAGACGCACTATGGCTACACCTTC. Its protein is CSVSQTHYGYTF.

This clone has just one count. The chain combines TRBV2 with TRBJ1-5; D might be TRBD1 (5 bases). The CDR3 extends over 14 amino acids. Germline V lookup: CDR1 SNHLY, CDR2 FYNNEI. V lost 5 bases and J 6 bases, leaving 14 bases between the germline ends. The CDR3 region has the DNA TGTGCCAGCAGTTTCCAGGGACCGGGTCAGCCCCAGCATTTT. This sequence encodes CASSFQGPGQPQHF.

V usage is TRBV6-1 and J usage is TRBJ2-2, with TRBD1 identical over 11 bases. Trimming cost V 6 bases and J 5 bases; bases outside gene matches: 5. CDR3 length: 15 residues. Germline loops: CDR1 MNHNS, CDR2 SASEGT. The chain's CDR3 is CASSPDRGRTGELFF. CDR3 coding DNA: TGTGCCAGCAGCCCGGACAGGGGGCGAACCGGGGAGCTGTTTTTT.

In this sample, this clone turned up once. The J gene is TRBJ2-5, the V gene TRBV6-6; D is perhaps TRBD1 (5 bases). The CDR3 is 15 amino acids. From germline, CDR1 is MNHNY and CDR2 SVGAGI (reference sequence). V lost 6 bases and J 1 base, leaving 15 bases between the germline ends. The CDR3 DNA reads as TGTGCCAGCAGAGCACAGGCCGGGTTCCAAGAGACCCAGTACTTC. Amino acid sequence: CASRAQAGFQETQYF.

On this clone: The junction differs from germline at one of its ends, possibly a read error. The same CDR3 arises from other DNA sequences in this sample as well. The chain recombines TRBV29-1 with TRBJ2-5; 12 nucleotides match TRBD2. Germline CDR1 is SQVTM and CDR2 is ANQGSEA. This CDR3 comprises 14 residues. CDR3 sequence (DNA): TGCAGCGTCGAAGGACTAGCGGGACAAGAGACCCAGTACTTC. This sequence encodes CSVEGLAGQETQYF.

The chain is built from TRBV9 and TRBJ2-3; the D gene is possibly TRBD1 (6 bases). The CDR3 has 18 amino acids. Germline-derived CDR1 and CDR2 are SGDLS and YYNGEE. Trimming left V 4 bases short and J 3 bases short, with 24 bases between. Here the CDR3 DNA reads TGTGCCAGCAGCTTTGCCGGGGCGGCGGTAGGGGGAACAGATACGCAGTATTTT. Amino acids: CASSFAGAAVGGTDTQYF.

The chain couples TRBV5-6 to TRBJ1-1; D is ambiguous. V lost 0 bases to trimming and J lost 5 bases, with 11 bases between them. CDR1 SGHDT and CDR2 YYEEEE come from the germline V gene. CDR3 length: 14 residues. Here the CDR3 DNA reads TGTGCCAGCAGCTTGGGGCAGTCGAGGACTGAAGCTTTCTTT. This codes for CASSLGQSRTEAFF.

The genes are TRBV7-8 and TRBJ2-5; D is possibly TRBD2 (6 bases). Trimming pared 6 bases from V and 5 bases from J, leaving 13 bases between. The CDR3 sequence is 13 residues long. Germline V lookup: CDR1 SGHVS, CDR2 FQNEAQ. CDR3 coding DNA: TGTGCCAGCAGGTTTTCGGGAGTCGAGACCCAGTACTTC. This sequence encodes CASRFSGVETQYF.

The table lists this clone with a count of one. The CDR3 DNA follows: TGTGCCAGTAAGGGTTTTCCAACCACCTACGAGCAGTACTTC. It yields the protein CASKGFPTTYEQYF. The chain carries TRBV5-6 and TRBJ2-7; the D is unclear. The CDR3 has 14 amino acids. V lost 8 bases and J 2 bases, leaving 17 bases between the germline ends. Germline V CDR1 and CDR2: SGHDT, YYEEEE.

The V gene is TRBV19, the J gene TRBJ1-4; perhaps TRBD1 as D (5 bases). Deletions cut 6 bases from V and 8 bases from J, with 13 bases between. CDR1 is LNHDA, CDR2 SQIVND, per germline (reference sequence). The CDR3 contains 13 residues. The CDR3, as DNA: TGTGCCAGTAGCTTTGGGGGGAGAGAAAAACTGTTTTTT. As protein: CASSFGGREKLFF.

The chain joins TRBV7-9 to TRBJ2-5; 8 bases map to TRBD1. V lost 8 bases and J lost 6; bases outside the gene matches: 8. The V gene's germline CDR1 is SEHNR and CDR2 FQNEAQ (reference sequence). CDR3 length equals 13 residues. CDR3 loop: CASAEDREKTQYF. In nucleotides, the CDR3 is TGTGCCAGCGCGGAGGACAGGGAGAAGACCCAGTACTTC.

This clone was counted a few times. This chain uses TRBV29-1 with TRBJ1-1; D ambiguous. Trimming left V 6 bases short and J 0 bases short, with 14 bases between. The CDR3 runs to 14 residues. Germline V gene lookup returns CDR1 SQVTM and CDR2 ANQGSEA. In nucleotides, the CDR3 is TGCAGCGTAGCGAGAGTTGTCATGAACACTGAAGCTTTCTTT. It is translated as CSVARVVMNTEAFF. The full variable domain, with the rest looked up from reference TRBV29-1 and TRBJ1-1, is SAVISQKPSRDICQRGTSLTIQCQVDSQVTMMFWYRQQPGQSLTLIATANQGSEATYESGFVIDKFPISRPNLTFSTLTVSNMSPEDSSIYLCSVARVVMNTEAFFGQGTRLTVV.